This TCR beta chain was obtained from a study of Graves' ophthalmopathy and Graves' hyperthyroidism. Additional autoimmune diseases, uncontrolled infections, pregnancy or lactation disqualified patients. PBMCs were obtained from 10 ml of fresh peripheral blood. RNA transcripts provided the template for amplifying TCR beta CDR3 regions. RT-PCR in the first round used HTBI primers; a second-round multiplex PCR followed. TCRdb ran MiXCR on the multiplex PCR reads and lists one entry per CDR3 protein. The data show about 400,000 distinct CDR3 sequences, with approximately 20% seen just once and 1.6% held by the top ten. This clonotype occurred many times. Germline V gene sequence: CDR1 SNHLY, CDR2 FYNNEI. The CDR3 loop spans 15 amino acids. The V gene end was trimmed by 3 bases and the J gene end by 4 bases; junction bases not matched to a gene: 2.

Sequencing was carried out using peripheral blood. The receptor comes from a woman between 18 and 29 years old with Graves' ophthalmopathy. The chain employs TRBV2 and TRBJ2-2; 10 bases align to TRBD2. The CDR3 coding sequence is TGTGCCAGCAGTGAGGAGCGGGGGGGCACCGGGGAGCTGTTTTTT. Residues: CASSEERGGTGELFF.